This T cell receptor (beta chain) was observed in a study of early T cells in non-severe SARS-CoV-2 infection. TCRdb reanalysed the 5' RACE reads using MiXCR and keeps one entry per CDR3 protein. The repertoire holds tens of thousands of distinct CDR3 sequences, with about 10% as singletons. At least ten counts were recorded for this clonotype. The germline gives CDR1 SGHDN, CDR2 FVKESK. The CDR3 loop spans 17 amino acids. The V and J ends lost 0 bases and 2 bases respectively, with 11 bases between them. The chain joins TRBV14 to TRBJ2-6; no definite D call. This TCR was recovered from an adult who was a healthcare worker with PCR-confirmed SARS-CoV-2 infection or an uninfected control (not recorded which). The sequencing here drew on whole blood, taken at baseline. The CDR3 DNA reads TGTGCCAGCAGCCAAGACCCGGGTCAACCTGGGGCCAACGTCCTGACTTTC. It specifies CASSQDPGQPGANVLTF.